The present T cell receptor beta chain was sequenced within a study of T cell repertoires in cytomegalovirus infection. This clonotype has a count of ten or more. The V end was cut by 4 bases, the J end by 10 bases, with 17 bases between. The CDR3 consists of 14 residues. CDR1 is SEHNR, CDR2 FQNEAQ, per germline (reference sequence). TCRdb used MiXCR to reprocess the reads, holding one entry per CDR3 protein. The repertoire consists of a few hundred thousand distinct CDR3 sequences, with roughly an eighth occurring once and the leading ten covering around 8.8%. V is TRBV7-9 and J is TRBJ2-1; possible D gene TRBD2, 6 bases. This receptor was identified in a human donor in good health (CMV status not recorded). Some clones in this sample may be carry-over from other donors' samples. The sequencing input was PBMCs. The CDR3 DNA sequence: TGTGCCAGCAGCTCCTGGGGGGAGCATGGGGAGCAGTTCTTC. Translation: CASSSWGEHGEQFF.